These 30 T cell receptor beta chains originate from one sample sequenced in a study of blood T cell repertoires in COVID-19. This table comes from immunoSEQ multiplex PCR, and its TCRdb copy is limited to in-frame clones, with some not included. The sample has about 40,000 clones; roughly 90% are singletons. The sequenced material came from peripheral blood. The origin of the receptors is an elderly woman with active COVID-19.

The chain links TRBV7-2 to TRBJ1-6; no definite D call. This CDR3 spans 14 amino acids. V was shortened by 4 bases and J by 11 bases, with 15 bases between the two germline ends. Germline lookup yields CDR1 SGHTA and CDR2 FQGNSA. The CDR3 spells CASSYDRGTTPLHF. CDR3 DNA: TGTGCCAGCAGCTATGATCGGGGAACGACACCCCTCCACTTT.

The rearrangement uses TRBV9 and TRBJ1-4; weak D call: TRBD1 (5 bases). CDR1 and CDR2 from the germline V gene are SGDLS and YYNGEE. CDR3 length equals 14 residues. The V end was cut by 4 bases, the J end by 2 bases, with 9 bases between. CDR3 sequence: CASSKTVTNEKLFF. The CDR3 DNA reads TGTGCCAGCAGCAAGACAGTGACTAATGAAAAACTGTTTTTT. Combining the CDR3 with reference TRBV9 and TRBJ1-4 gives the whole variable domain DSGVTQTPKHLITATGQRVTLRCSPRSGDLSVYWYQQSLDQGLQFLIQYYNGEERAKGNILERFSAQQFPDLHSELNLSSLELGDSALYFCASSKTVTNEKLFFGSGTQLSVL.

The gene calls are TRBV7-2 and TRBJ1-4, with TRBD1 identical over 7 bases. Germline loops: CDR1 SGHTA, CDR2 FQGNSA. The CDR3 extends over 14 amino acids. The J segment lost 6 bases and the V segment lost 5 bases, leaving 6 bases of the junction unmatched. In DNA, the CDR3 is TGTGCCAGCAGCCCGACAGGGTCCCATGAAAAACTGTTTTTT. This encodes CASSPTGSHEKLFF.

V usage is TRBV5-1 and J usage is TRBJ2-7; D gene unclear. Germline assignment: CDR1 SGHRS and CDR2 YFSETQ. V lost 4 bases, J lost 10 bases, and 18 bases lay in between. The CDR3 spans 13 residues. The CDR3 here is CASSTTDATPQYF. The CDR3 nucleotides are TGCGCCAGCAGCACCACAGACGCAACTCCACAGTACTTC.

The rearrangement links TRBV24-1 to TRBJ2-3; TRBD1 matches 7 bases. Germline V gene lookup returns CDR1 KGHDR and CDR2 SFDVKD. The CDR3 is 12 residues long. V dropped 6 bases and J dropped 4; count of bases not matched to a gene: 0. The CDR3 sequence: CATSQGADTQYF. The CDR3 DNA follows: TGTGCCACCAGTCAGGGGGCAGATACGCAGTATTTT.

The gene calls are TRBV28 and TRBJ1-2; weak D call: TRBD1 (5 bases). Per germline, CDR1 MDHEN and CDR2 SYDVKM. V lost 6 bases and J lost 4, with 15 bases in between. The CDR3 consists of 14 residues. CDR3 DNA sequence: TGTGCCAGCAGCCCCCTTCAGGGCCTCTATGGCTACACCTTC. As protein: CASSPLQGLYGYTF.

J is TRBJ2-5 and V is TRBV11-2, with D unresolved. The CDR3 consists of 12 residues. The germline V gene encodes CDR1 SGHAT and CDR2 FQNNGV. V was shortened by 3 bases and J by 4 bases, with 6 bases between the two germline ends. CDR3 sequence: CASSFAGETQYF. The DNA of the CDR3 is TGTGCCAGCAGCTTCGCCGGAGAGACCCAGTACTTC.

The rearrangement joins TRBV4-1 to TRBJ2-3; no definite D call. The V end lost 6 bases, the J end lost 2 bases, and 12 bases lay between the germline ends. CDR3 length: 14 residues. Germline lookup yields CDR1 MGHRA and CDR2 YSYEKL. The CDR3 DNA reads TGCGCCAGCAGGGCCTCCCCTTACACAGATACGCAGTATTTT. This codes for CASRASPYTDTQYF.

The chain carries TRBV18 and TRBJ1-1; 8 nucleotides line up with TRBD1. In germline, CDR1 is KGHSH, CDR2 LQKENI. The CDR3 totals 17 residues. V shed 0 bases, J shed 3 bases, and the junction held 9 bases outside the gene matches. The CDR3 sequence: CASSPPMGRGRDTEAFF. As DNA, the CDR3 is TGTGCCAGCTCACCACCGATGGGCAGGGGGCGAGACACTGAAGCTTTCTTT.

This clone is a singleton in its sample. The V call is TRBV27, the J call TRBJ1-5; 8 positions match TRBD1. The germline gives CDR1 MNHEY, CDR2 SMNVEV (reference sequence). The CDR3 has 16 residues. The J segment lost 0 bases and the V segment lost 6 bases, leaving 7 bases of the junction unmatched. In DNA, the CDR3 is TGTGCCAGCAGCCGTGGACAGGGATATAGCAATCAGCCCCAGCATTTT. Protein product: CASSRGQGYSNQPQHF.

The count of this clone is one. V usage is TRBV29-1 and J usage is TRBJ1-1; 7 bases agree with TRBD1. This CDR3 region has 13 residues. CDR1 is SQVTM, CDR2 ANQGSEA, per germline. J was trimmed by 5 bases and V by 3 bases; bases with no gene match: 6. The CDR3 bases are TGCAGCGTTGACGAGGGGGCGCAAACTGAAGCTTTCTTT. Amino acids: CSVDEGAQTEAFF.

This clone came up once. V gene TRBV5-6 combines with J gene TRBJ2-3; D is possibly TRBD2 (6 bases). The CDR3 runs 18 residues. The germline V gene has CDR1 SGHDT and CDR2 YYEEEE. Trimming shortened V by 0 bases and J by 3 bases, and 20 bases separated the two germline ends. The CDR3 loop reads CASSLVYGPRRGTDTQYF. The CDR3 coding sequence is TGTGCCAGCAGCTTGGTTTACGGCCCACGCCGGGGGACAGATACGCAGTATTTT.

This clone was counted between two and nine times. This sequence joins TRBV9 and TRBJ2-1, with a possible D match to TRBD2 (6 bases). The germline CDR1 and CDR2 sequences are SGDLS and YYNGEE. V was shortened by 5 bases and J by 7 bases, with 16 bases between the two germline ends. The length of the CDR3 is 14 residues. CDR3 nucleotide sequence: TGTGCCAGCAGTTCCGGGACTTCTAAGAATGAGCAGTTCTTC. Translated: CASSSGTSKNEQFF.

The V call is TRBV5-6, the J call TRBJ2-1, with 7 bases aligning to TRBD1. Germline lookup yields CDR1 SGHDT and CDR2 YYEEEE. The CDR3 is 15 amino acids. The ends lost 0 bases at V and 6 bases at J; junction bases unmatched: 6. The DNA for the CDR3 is TGTGCCAGCAGCTTGGCGACAGGGTGGGTCAATGAGCAGTTCTTC. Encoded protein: CASSLATGWVNEQFF.

CDR3 DNA: TGCGCCAGCATTAGCGGGGGGGCCAAGGATACGCAGTATTTT. This translates into CASISGGAKDTQYF. The chain recombines TRBV10-2 with TRBJ2-3, with 11 bases matching TRBD2. Per germline, CDR1 WSHSY and CDR2 SAAADI. V trimming: 7 bases; J trimming: 6 bases; junction bases outside the gene matches: 6. The CDR3 sequence is 14 residues long.

This CDR3 reads CASSQDFGEEGYGYTF. CDR3 sequence (DNA): TGCGCCAGCAGCCAAGATTTCGGGGAAGAGGGCTATGGCTACACCTTC. This sequence joins TRBV4-3 and TRBJ1-2; D remains unclear. This CDR3 contains 16 residues. Germline V gives CDR1 LGHNA, CDR2 YSLEER. V was shortened by 0 bases and J by 4 bases, with 15 bases between the two germline ends.

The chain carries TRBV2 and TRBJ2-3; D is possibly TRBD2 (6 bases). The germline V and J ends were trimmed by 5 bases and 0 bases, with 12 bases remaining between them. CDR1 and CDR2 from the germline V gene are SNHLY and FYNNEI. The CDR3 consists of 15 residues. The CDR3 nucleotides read TGTGCCAGCAGTTTGGACGGGACTAGCACAGATACGCAGTATTTT. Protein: CASSLDGTSTDTQYF.

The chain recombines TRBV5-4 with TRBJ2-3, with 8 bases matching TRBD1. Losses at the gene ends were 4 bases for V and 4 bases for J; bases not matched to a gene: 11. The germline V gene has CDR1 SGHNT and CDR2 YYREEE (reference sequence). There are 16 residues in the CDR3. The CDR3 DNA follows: TGTGCCAGCAGCCGGACAGGGAGAATGAGGTCAGATACGCAGTATTTT. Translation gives CASSRTGRMRSDTQYF.

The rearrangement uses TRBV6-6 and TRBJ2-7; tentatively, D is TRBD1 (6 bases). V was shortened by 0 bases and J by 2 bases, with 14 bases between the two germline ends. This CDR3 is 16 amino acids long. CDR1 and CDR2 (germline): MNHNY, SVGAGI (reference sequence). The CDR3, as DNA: TGTGCCAGCAGTTACTCGACGGGGACACAAACCTACGAGCAGTACTTC. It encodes CASSYSTGTQTYEQYF.

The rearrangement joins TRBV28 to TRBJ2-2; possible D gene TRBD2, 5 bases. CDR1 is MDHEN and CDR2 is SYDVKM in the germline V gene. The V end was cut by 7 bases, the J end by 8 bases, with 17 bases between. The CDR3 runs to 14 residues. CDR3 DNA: TGTGCCAGCAAAGCGGTGGCTAGTGTGGGGGAGCTGTTTTTT. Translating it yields CASKAVASVGELFF.

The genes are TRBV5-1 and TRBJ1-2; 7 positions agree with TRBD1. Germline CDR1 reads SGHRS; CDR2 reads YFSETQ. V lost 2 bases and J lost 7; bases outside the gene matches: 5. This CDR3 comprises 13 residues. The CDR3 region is CASSFRQGLGYTF. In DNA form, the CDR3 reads TGCGCCAGCAGCTTTCGACAGGGCCTTGGCTACACCTTC.

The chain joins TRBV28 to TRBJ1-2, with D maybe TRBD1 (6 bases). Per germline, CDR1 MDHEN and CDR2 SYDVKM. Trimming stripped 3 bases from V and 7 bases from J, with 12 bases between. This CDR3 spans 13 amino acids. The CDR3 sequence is CASSLVQGGGYTF. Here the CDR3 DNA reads TGTGCCAGCAGTTTGGTACAGGGCGGTGGCTACACCTTC.

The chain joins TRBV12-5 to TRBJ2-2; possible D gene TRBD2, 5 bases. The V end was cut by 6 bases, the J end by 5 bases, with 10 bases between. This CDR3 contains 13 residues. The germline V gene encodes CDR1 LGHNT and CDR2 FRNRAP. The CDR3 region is CASGLGETGELFF. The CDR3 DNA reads TGTGCTAGTGGGCTTGGGGAGACCGGGGAGCTGTTTTTT.

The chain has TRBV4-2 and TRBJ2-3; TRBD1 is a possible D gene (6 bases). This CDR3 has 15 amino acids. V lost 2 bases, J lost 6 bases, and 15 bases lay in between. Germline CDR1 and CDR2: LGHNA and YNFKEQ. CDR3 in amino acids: CASSQKAGTIDTQYF. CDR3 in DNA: TGTGCCAGCAGCCAAAAGGCAGGGACAATCGATACGCAGTATTTT.

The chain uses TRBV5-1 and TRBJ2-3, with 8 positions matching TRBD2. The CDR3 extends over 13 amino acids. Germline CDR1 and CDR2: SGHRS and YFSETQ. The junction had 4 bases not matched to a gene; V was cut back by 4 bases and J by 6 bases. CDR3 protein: CASSLRLADTQYF. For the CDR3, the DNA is TGCGCCAGCAGCCTGCGACTAGCGGATACGCAGTATTTT. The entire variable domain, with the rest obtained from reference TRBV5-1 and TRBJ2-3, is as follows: KAGVTQTPRYLIKTRGQQVTLSCSPISGHRSVSWYQQTPGQGLQFLFEYFSETQRNKGNFPGRFSGRQFSNSRSEMNVSTLELGDSALYLCASSLRLADTQYFGPGTRLTVL.

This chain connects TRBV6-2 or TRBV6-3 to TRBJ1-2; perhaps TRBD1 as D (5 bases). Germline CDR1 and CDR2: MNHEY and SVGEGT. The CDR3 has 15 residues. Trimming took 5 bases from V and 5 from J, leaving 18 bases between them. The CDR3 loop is CASSTRLVGPYGYTF. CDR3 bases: TGTGCCAGCAGTACCCGACTTGTGGGGCCTTATGGCTACACCTTC.

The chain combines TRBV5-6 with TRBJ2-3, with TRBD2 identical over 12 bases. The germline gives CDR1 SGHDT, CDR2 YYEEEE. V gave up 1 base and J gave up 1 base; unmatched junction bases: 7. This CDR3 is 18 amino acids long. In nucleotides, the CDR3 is TGTGCCAGCAGCTTGTTAGGTCTAGCGGGGGGGGGCACAGATACGCAGTATTTT. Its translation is CASSLLGLAGGGTDTQYF.

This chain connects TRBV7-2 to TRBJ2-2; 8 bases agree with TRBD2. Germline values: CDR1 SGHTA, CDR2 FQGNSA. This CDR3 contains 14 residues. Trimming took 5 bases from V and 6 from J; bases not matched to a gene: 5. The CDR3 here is CASSPGLAPGELFF. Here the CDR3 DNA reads TGTGCCAGCAGCCCCGGACTAGCCCCCGGGGAGCTGTTTTTT.

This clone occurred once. CDR3 sequence reads: CASSVGGVSGELFF. Written as DNA, the CDR3 is TGTGCCAGCAGCGTAGGCGGGGTATCCGGGGAGCTGTTTTTT. The gene calls are TRBV9 and TRBJ2-2, with D perhaps matching TRBD2 (6 bases). Looked up from germline, CDR1 is SGDLS and CDR2 is YYNGEE. V was trimmed by 0 bases and J by 6 bases, leaving 9 bases between them. This CDR3 region has 14 residues. The complete variable domain, with remaining parts taken from reference TRBV9 and TRBJ2-2, reads DSGVTQTPKHLITATGQRVTLRCSPRSGDLSVYWYQQSLDQGLQFLIQYYNGEERAKGNILERFSAQQFPDLHSELNLSSLELGDSALYFCASSVGGVSGELFFGEGSRLTVL.

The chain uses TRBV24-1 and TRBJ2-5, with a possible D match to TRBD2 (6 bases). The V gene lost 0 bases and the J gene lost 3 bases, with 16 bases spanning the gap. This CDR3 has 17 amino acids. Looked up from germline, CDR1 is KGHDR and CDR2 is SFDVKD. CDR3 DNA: TGTGCCACCAGTGATTTGGGAAGTCAGGGAGGAAAAGAGACCCAGTACTTC. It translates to CATSDLGSQGGKETQYF.